Below, one T cell receptor beta chain is given with its context. Only in-frame clones appear in the TCRdb table, and some are missing; sequencing was by immunoSEQ multiplex PCR. The data hold about 80,000 clones, with nearly 90% observed a single time. The V end was cut by 10 bases, the J end by 0 bases, with 22 bases between. The CDR3 contains 18 residues. From germline, CDR1 is SGHAT and CDR2 FQNNGV. The record originates from a study of control samples from healthy donors and cancer patients. The sequence derives from a woman aged 50 to 65 in good health. Sample: blood. This chain connects TRBV11-2 to TRBJ1-6, with D tentatively TRBD1 (5 bases). The CDR3 DNA is TGTGCCACCCAACGAGGGACGATGGGCAGCTCCTATAATTCACCCCTCCACTTT. It codes for CATQRGTMGSSYNSPLHF.